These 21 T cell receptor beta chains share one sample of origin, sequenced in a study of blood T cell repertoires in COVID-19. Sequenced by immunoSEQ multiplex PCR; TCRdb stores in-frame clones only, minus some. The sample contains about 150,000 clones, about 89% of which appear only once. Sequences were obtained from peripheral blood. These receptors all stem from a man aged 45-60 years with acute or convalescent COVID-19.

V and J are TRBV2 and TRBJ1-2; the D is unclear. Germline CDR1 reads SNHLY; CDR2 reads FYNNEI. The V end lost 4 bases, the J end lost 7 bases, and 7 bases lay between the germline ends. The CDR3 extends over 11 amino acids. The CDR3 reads CASSVISGYTF. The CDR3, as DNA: TGTGCCAGCAGTGTAATTAGTGGCTACACCTTC.

The chain's CDR3 is CASREQGGNYGYTF. As DNA, the CDR3 is TGTGCCAGTAGGGAACAGGGGGGAAACTATGGCTACACCTTC. This chain uses TRBV19 with TRBJ1-2, with 8 bases identical to TRBD1. Unmatched junction bases numbered 5, after V lost 6 bases and J lost 2 bases. The germline CDR1 and CDR2 sequences are LNHDA and SQIVND (reference sequence). CDR3 length equals 14 residues.

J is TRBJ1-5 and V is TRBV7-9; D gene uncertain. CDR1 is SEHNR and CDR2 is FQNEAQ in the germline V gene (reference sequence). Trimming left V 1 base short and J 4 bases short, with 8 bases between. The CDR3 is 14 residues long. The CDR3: CASSLGGGNQPQHF. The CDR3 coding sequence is TGTGCCAGCAGCTTAGGTGGAGGGAATCAGCCCCAGCATTTT.

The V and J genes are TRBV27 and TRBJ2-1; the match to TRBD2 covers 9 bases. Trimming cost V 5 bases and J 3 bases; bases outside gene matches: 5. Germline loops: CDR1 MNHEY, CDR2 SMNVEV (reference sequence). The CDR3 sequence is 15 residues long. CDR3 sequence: CASSRRLADYNEQFF. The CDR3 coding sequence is TGTGCCAGCAGTCGTCGACTAGCGGACTACAATGAGCAGTTCTTC.

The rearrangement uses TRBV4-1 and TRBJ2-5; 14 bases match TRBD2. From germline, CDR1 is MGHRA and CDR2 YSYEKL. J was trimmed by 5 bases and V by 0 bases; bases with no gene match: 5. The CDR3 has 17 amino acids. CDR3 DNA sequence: TGCGCCAGCAGCCAAGAGCCGGGACTAGCGGGAGATGAGACCCAGTACTTC. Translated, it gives CASSQEPGLAGDETQYF.

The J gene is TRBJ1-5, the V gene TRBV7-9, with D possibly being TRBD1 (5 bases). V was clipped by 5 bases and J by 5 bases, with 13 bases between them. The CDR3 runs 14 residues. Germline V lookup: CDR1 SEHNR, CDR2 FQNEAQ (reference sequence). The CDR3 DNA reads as TGTGCCAGCAGCCGCAAAGGGGCAGATCAGCCCCAGCATTTT. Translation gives CASSRKGADQPQHF. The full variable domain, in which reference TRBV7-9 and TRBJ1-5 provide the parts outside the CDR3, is DTGVSQNPRHKITKRGQNVTFRCDPISEHNRLYWYRQTLGQGPEFLTYFQNEAQLEKSRLLSDRFSAERPKGSFSTLEIQRTEQGDSAMYLCASSRKGADQPQHFGDGTRLSIL.

In nucleotides, the CDR3 is TGTGCCAGCAGCCGGGACAGGGGGGTCACTGAAGCTTTCTTT. This translates into CASSRDRGVTEAFF. The chain links TRBV5-6 to TRBJ1-1; 11 nucleotides agree with TRBD1. Per germline, CDR1 SGHDT and CDR2 YYEEEE. The junction had 3 bases not matched to a gene; V was cut back by 4 bases and J by 4 bases. The CDR3 loop spans 14 amino acids.

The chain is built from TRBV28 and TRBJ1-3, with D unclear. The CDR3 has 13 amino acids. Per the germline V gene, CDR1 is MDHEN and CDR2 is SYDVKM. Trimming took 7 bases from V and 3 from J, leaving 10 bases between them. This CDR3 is CASTRARGNTIYF. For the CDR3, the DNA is TGTGCCAGCACCCGCGCCCGTGGAAACACCATATATTTT.

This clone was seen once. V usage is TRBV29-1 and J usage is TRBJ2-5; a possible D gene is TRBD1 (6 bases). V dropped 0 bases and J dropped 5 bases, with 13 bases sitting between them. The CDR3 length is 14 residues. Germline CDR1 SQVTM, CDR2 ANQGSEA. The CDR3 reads CSVEDYRAGETQYF. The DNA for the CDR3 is TGCAGCGTTGAAGATTACAGGGCCGGGGAGACCCAGTACTTC.

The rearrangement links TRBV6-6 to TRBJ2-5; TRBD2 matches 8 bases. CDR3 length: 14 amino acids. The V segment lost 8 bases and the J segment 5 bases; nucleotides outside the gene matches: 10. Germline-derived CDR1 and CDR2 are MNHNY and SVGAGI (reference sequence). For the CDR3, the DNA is TGTGCCAGCGGAACTCCCGAGCGGGGGGAGACCCAGTACTTC. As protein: CASGTPERGETQYF.

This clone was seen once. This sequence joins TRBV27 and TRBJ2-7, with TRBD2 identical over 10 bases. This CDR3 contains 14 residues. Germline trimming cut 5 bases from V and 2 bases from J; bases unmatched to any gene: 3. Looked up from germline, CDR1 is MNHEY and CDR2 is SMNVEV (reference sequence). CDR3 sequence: CASSLSGRTYEQYF. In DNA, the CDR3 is TGTGCCAGCAGTCTTAGCGGGAGGACCTACGAGCAGTACTTC.

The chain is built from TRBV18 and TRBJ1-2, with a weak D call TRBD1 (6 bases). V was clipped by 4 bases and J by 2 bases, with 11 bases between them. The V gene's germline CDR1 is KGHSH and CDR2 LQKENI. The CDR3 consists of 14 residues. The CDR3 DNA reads TGTGCCAGCTCACAGGACAGCCTAAACTATGGCTACACCTTC. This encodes CASSQDSLNYGYTF. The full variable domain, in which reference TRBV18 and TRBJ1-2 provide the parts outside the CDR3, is NAGVMQNPRHLVRRRGQEARLRCSPMKGHSHVYWYRQLPEEGLKFMVYLQKENIIDESGMPKERFSAEFPKEGPSILRIQQVVRGDSAAYFCASSQDSLNYGYTFGSGTRLTVV.

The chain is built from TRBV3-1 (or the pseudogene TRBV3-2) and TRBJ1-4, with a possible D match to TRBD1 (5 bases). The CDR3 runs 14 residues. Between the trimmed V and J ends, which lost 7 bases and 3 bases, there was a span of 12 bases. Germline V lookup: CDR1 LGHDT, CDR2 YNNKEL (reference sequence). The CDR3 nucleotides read TGTGCCAGCAACCTGGGGGGACCTAATGAAAAACTGTTTTTT. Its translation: CASNLGGPNEKLFF.

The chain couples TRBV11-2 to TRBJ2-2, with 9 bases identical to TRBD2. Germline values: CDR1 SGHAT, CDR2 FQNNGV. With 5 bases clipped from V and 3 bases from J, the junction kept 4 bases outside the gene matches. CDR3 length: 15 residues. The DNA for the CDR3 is TGTGCCAGCAGCCTTAGCGGGAGTTACACCGGGGAGCTGTTTTTT. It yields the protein CASSLSGSYTGELFF.

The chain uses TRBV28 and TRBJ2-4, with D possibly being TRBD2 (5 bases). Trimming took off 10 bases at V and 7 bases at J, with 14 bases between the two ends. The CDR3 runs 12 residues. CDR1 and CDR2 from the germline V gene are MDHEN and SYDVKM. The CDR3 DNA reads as TGTGCCACCGATAGTGGGGAGAACATTCAGTACTTC. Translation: CATDSGENIQYF.

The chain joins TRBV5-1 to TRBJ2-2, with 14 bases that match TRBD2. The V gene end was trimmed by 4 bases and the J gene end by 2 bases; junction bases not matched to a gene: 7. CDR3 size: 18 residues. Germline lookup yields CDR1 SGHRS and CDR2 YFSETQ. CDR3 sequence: CASSGLTSGRGNTGELFF. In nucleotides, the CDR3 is TGCGCCAGCAGCGGACTGACTAGCGGGAGGGGAAACACCGGGGAGCTGTTTTTT.

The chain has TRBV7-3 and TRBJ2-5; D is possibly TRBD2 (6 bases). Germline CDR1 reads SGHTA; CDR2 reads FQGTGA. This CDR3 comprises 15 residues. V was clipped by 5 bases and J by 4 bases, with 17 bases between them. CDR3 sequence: CASSQTGSLGETQYF. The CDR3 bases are TGTGCCAGCAGCCAAACCGGGAGCCTCGGAGAGACCCAGTACTTC.

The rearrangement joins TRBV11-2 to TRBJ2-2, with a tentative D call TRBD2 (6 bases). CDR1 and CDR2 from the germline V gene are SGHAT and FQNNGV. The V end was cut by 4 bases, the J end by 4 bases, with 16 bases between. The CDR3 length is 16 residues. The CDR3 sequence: CASSSQASVSTGELFF. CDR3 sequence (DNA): TGTGCCAGCAGCTCCCAGGCTAGCGTATCCACCGGGGAGCTGTTTTTT.

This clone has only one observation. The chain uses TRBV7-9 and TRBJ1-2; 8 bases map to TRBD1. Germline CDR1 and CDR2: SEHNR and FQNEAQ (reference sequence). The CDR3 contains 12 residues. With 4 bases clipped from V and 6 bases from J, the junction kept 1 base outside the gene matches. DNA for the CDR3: TGTGCCAGCAGCTACAGGGGGGATGGCTACACCTTC. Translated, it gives CASSYRGDGYTF.

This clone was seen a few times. The CDR3 is CASHRVSAKNTEAFF. CDR3 sequence (DNA): TGTGCCAGTCACCGGGTCTCCGCAAAGAACACTGAAGCTTTCTTT. The chain is built from TRBV4-2 and TRBJ1-1; the D is unclear. Trimming took 9 bases from V and 1 from J, leaving 18 bases between them. Germline assignment: CDR1 LGHNA and CDR2 YNFKEQ. This CDR3 comprises 15 residues.

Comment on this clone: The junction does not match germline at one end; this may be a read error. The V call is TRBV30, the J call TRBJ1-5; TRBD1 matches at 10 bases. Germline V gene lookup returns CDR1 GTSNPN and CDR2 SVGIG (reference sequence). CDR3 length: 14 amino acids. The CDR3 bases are TGTGCCTGGAGCTCGGGACAGGGGTATCAGGCCCAGCATTTT. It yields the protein CAWSSGQGYQAQHF. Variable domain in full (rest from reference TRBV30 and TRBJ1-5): SQTIHQWPATLVQPVGSPLSLECTVEGTSNPNLYWYRQAAGRGLQLLFYSVGIGQISSEVPQNLSASRPQDRQFILSSKKLLLSDSGFYLCAWSSGQGYQAQHFGDGTRLSIL.